This T cell receptor (beta chain) was retrieved from a study of immune heterogeneity within non-small cell lung tumors. Overall study results and limits: Local T-cell clonality correlated moderately but significantly with local tumor mutational burden (R 0.3 to 0.4). Identical dominant CDR3 beta clonotypes spanned tumor sites within a patient, beside site-unique high-frequency clones.

About this clonotype itself: Its antigen is unidentified.

Bulk tumor gDNA, 500 to 700 ng per sample, served as the TCR template. Surgeons took several biopsies per primary tumor, spaced far apart, during surgery. Curative surgical treatment was performed in patients who had newly diagnosed, untreated non-small cell lung cancer. A first 10-cycle multiplex round used 32 V-gene and 13 J-gene primers on TCR beta CDR3. TCRdb reprocessed the multiplex PCR reads with MiXCR, giving one entry per CDR3 protein. The table includes tens of thousands of distinct CDR3 sequences, roughly 30% detected once. Sequencing was performed on lung tumor tissue. The sequence came from a man between 35 and 55 years old with non-small cell lung cancer.

The CDR3 reads CASSLSAGELFF. CDR3 bases: TGTGCCAGCAGCTTAAGTGCCGGGGAGCTGTTTTTT. This chain links TRBV11-2 with TRBJ2-2; D call uncertain. The V end lost 2 bases, the J end lost 6 bases, and 4 bases lay between the germline ends. This CDR3 spans 12 amino acids. The germline V gene encodes CDR1 SGHAT and CDR2 FQNNGV.